Each of the 20 T cell receptor beta chains below was sequenced from the same sample in a study of CD8+CD57+ T cells in acquired aplastic anemia. Patients selected for sequencing had displayed CD8+CD57+ cell expansion by flow cytometry. For CDR3 and TCR beta VDJ profiling, genomic DNA was the template used. TCRdb redid the calling of the reads with MiXCR, one entry per CDR3 protein. This table holds around 180,000 distinct CDR3 sequences, 45% to 60% found once. Material for sequencing was sorted CD4+, CD8+, or CD8+CD57+ T cells (not recorded which) from PBMCs. Receptors were obtained from a human donor with aplastic anemia.

This sequence joins TRBV7-8 and TRBJ1-3; D gene unclear. V was trimmed by 5 bases and J by 3 bases, leaving 8 bases between them. The CDR3 length is 13 residues. Germline lookup yields CDR1 SGHVS and CDR2 FQNEAQ. The CDR3 loop reads CASSQRVGNTIYF. The CDR3, as DNA: TGTGCCAGCAGCCAGAGGGTTGGAAACACCATATATTTT.

This clonotype was counted at least ten times. The CDR3 is CASSLTAGGAGTDTQYF. The CDR3 bases are TGTGCCAGCAGCTTAACGGCAGGGGGCGCCGGCACAGATACGCAGTATTTT. The chain is built from TRBV7-3 and TRBJ2-3, with TRBD1 matching over 8 bases. V shed 0 bases and J 1 base; nucleotides not matched to a gene: 6. Germline loops: CDR1 SGHTA, CDR2 FQGTGA. This CDR3 is built from 17 residues.

The chain links TRBV4-1 to TRBJ2-3; the D is unclear. Germline V gene sequence: CDR1 MGHRA, CDR2 YSYEKL. V was pared by 5 bases and J by 1 base, with 13 bases between. This CDR3 is built from 15 residues. DNA of the CDR3: TGCGCCAGCAGCGAGGATCGGCTGGGCACAGATACGCAGTATTTT. As protein: CASSEDRLGTDTQYF.

This clonotype has at least ten counts. The chain combines TRBV20-1 with TRBJ2-1, with TRBD2 as a possible D gene (6 bases). The germline V gene has CDR1 DFQATT and CDR2 SNEGSKA (reference sequence). The CDR3 sequence is 13 residues long. V was cut by 7 bases and J by 5 bases, with 15 bases left in between. The DNA for the CDR3 is TGCAGTGGGGAGGCCAGTGTGCACAATGAGCAGTTCTTC. Amino acid sequence: CSGEASVHNEQFF.

The CDR3 loop reads CSVDSWGTGTYEQYF. In DNA, the CDR3 is TGCAGCGTTGACTCCTGGGGGACAGGAACCTACGAGCAGTACTTC. The V and J genes are TRBV29-1 and TRBJ2-7; 8 nucleotides line up with TRBD1. Germline V gene lookup returns CDR1 SQVTM and CDR2 ANQGSEA. The CDR3 sequence is 15 residues long. V was clipped by 3 bases and J by 2 bases; unmatched bases: 9.

The J gene is TRBJ2-4, the V gene TRBV3-1; TRBD2 agrees at 10 bases. The CDR3 totals 18 residues. Losses at the gene ends were 4 bases for V and 0 bases for J; bases not matched to a gene: 9. Germline CDR1 and CDR2: LGHDT and YNNKEL (reference sequence). CDR3 sequence (DNA): TGTGCCAGCAGCCGTTCCTCGAGCGGGGGGGTAGCCAAAAACATTCAGTACTTC. Its protein product is CASSRSSSGGVAKNIQYF.

V is TRBV20-1 and J is TRBJ1-2; 10 bases fit TRBD1. There are 14 residues in the CDR3. Trimming removed 6 bases from V and 8 bases from J; junction bases left unmatched: 12. Germline CDR1 DFQATT, CDR2 SNEGSKA (reference sequence). The CDR3 DNA is TGCAGTGCCAGCACTTACGGGACAGGGGAGGGCTACACCTTC. The encoded protein is CSASTYGTGEGYTF.

The gene calls are TRBV10-3 and TRBJ2-7, with 7 bases aligning to TRBD2. This CDR3 spans 13 amino acids. J gave up 6 bases and V 10 bases, and 12 bases lay outside the gene matches. CDR1 is ENHRY and CDR2 is SYGVKD in the germline V gene. DNA of the CDR3: TGTGCCACCGGGTGGCGGGAGTTCGGCGAGCAGTACTTC. Protein sequence: CATGWREFGEQYF.

The V and J genes are TRBV15 and TRBJ2-1; 10 bases map to TRBD2. Unmatched junction bases numbered 7, after V lost 5 bases and J lost 0 bases. The length of the CDR3 is 17 residues. Germline V gene data show CDR1 as LNHNV and CDR2 as YYDKDF (reference sequence). CDR3 residues: CATSERTSGSSYNEQFF. DNA of the CDR3: TGTGCCACCAGCGAACGGACTAGCGGAAGCTCCTACAATGAGCAGTTCTTC.

Of note for this clonotype: This sequence may be a read error, since a much larger clone differs from it by one base. The chain carries TRBV6-1 and TRBJ1-2; 11 bases agree with TRBD1. Per germline, CDR1 MNHNS and CDR2 SASEGT. V dropped 5 bases and J dropped 4; count of bases not matched to a gene: 6. The length of the CDR3 is 15 residues. The CDR3 here is CASSRTGGGIYGYTF. Written as DNA, the CDR3 is TGTGCCAGCAGTCGGACAGGGGGCGGTATCTATGGCTACACCTTC.

This chain links TRBV5-5 with TRBJ2-7; 9 bases line up with TRBD1. The V segment lost 3 bases and the J segment 5 bases; nucleotides outside the gene matches: 12. This CDR3 spans 16 amino acids. Germline V lookup: CDR1 SGHKS, CDR2 YYEKEE (reference sequence). This CDR3 reads CASSSQTGGFPNEQYF. The CDR3 nucleotides read TGTGCCAGCAGCTCGCAAACAGGGGGCTTTCCGAACGAGCAGTACTTC.

On this clonotype itself: A read error is likely, as this CDR3 ends without the conserved phenylalanine or tryptophan. The chain is built from TRBV5-1 and TRBJ1-2, with TRBD1 matching over 9 bases. Trimming removed 0 bases from V and 7 bases from J; junction bases left unmatched: 4. The CDR3 sequence is 14 residues long. Germline V gene lookup returns CDR1 SGHRS and CDR2 YFSETQ. The CDR3 sequence: CASSLGDRAGGYTL. For the CDR3, the DNA is TGCGCCAGCAGCTTGGGGGACAGGGCCGGTGGCTACACCCTC.

The chain is built from TRBV24-1 and TRBJ2-5; D call uncertain. CDR3 length: 17 residues. Looked up from germline, CDR1 is KGHDR and CDR2 is SFDVKD. V shed 4 bases and J shed 0 bases, with 17 bases lying between them. The CDR3 nucleotides read TGTGCCACCAGTGAGGCCGCCGTTAGCCCGTACCAAGAGACCCAGTACTTC. This translates into CATSEAAVSPYQETQYF.

This clonotype was seen only a few times. This sequence joins TRBV15 and TRBJ1-3; D is ambiguous. Trimming took off 5 bases at V and 0 bases at J, with 11 bases between the two ends. Looked up from germline, CDR1 is LNHNV and CDR2 is YYDKDF (reference sequence). CDR3 length equals 15 residues. The CDR3 spells CATSSREGSGNTIYF. The CDR3 region has the DNA TGTGCCACCAGCTCGAGGGAGGGCTCTGGAAACACCATATATTTT.

The V gene is TRBV10-3, the J gene TRBJ2-1; 7 bases line up with TRBD1. Germline trimming cut 2 bases from V and 9 bases from J; bases unmatched to any gene: 13. Germline-derived CDR1 and CDR2 are ENHRY and SYGVKD. CDR3 size: 16 residues. CDR3 DNA sequence: TGTGCCATCAGTGAGGCCCCAGCACAGGGGCAACGTGAGCAGTTCTTC. Amino acids: CAISEAPAQGQREQFF.

V gene TRBV7-6 combines with J gene TRBJ2-1, with unresolved D. CDR1 is SGHVS and CDR2 is FNYEAQ in the germline V gene. V gave up 5 bases and J gave up 4 bases, with 12 bases separating them. The CDR3 is made up of 14 amino acids. The CDR3 loop is CASSEDAWYNEQFF. As DNA, the CDR3 is TGTGCCAGCAGCGAAGATGCGTGGTACAATGAGCAGTTCTTC.

The table lists this clonotype with a few counts. The chain combines TRBV7-9 with TRBJ2-7; D is undetermined. The CDR3 runs 12 residues. Germline V gene sequence: CDR1 SEHNR, CDR2 FQNEAQ (reference sequence). The V gene lost 4 bases and the J gene lost 4 bases, with 8 bases spanning the gap. The CDR3 reads CASSSDLYEQYF. In nucleotides, the CDR3 is TGTGCCAGCAGCTCGGATTTGTACGAGCAGTACTTC.

This clonotype showed up many times. This chain links TRBV5-1 with TRBJ1-2; tentatively, D is TRBD1 (5 bases). The CDR3 loop spans 14 amino acids. Trimming took off 0 bases at V and 2 bases at J, with 8 bases between the two ends. Germline CDR1 and CDR2: SGHRS and YFSETQ. Here the CDR3 DNA reads TGCGCCAGCAGCTTGGAGGGGACGAACTATGGCTACACCTTC. It codes for CASSLEGTNYGYTF.

The chain recombines TRBV15 with TRBJ1-1; the D gene is possibly TRBD1 (6 bases). Looked up from germline, CDR1 is LNHNV and CDR2 is YYDKDF (reference sequence). The CDR3 runs to 12 residues. Trimming left V 8 bases short and J 1 base short, with 8 bases between. The CDR3 sequence: CATAQGNTEAFF. In DNA, the CDR3 is TGTGCCACCGCACAGGGGAACACTGAAGCTTTCTTT. The full variable domain, with the rest looked up from reference TRBV15 and TRBJ1-1, is DAMVIQNPRYQVTQFGKPVTLSCSQTLNHNVMYWYQQKSSQAPKLLFHYYDKDFNNEADTPDNFQSRRPNTSFCFLDIRSPGLGDTAMYLCATAQGNTEAFFGQGTRLTVV.

The chain carries TRBV5-5 and TRBJ1-5, with D tentatively TRBD1 (5 bases). The germline V and J ends were trimmed by 5 bases and 4 bases, with 16 bases remaining between them. The CDR3 is 15 residues long. Germline CDR1 is SGHKS and CDR2 is YYEKEE (reference sequence). The CDR3 sequence is CASSLVLGLNQPQHF. CDR3 nucleotide sequence: TGTGCCAGCAGTTTAGTACTGGGGCTTAATCAGCCCCAGCATTTT.